The source of this T cell receptor (beta chain) is a study of blood T cell repertoires in COVID-19. V was cut by 7 bases and J by 6 bases, with 16 bases left in between. Germline assignment: CDR1 ENHRY and CDR2 SYGVKD. The CDR3 runs to 13 residues. The table came from immunoSEQ multiplex PCR; TCRdb's copy has only in-frame clones and leaves some out. The repertoire holds around 360,000 clones, with roughly 87% as singletons. Sequencing was carried out using PBMCs or T cells enriched from blood (not recorded which). The V gene is TRBV10-3, the J gene TRBJ2-7; D perhaps matches TRBD2 (6 bases). This TCR was sampled from a woman between 25 and 40 years old who had recovered from COVID-19. The CDR3 loop is CAIKGTSPSEQYF. DNA for the CDR3: TGTGCCATCAAAGGGACTTCCCCCAGCGAGCAGTACTTC.